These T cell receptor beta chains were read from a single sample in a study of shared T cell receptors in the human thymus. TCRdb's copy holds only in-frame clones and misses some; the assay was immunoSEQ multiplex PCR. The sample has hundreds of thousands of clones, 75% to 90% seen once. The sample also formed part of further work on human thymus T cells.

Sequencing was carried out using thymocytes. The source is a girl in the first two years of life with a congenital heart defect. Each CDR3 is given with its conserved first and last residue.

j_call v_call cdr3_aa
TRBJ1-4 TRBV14 CASSQSPRGREKLFF
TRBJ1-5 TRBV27 CASSQGRGQPQHF
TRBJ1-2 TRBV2 CASVFSGQALNYGYTF
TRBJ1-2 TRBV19 CASSDRGPYYGYTF
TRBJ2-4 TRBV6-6 CASSPSGAKNIQYF
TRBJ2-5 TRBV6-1 CASSEATQDQETQYF
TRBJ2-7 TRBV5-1 CASSLVGLREGGNFYEQYF
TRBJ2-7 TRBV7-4 CASSPLSYAGFPYEQYF
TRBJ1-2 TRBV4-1 CASSPGRTGDCGYTF
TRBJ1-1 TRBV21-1 CASSNRDLKGVNTEAFF
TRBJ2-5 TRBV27 CASSPGLAGIRETQYF
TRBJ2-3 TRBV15 CATSRDPGTDTQYF
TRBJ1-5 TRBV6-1 CASSGGKGRGASQPQHF
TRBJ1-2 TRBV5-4 CASSAASRNYGYTF
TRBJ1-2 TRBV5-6 CASSSGQGNYGYTF
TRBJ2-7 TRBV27 CASSGSPAGKSYEQYF
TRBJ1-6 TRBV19 CASSSGGNSPLHF
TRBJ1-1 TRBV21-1 CASSKDVGERNTEAFF
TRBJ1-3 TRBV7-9 CASSPVRGEGNTIYF
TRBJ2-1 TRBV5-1 CASSLAEEGGRSYNEQFF
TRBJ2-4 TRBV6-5 CASSYGAHGGIQYF
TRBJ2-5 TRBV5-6 CASSYRQGGGEETQYF
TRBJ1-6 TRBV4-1 CASSPAGGRGSPLHF
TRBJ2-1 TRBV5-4 CASSFRRGSSYNEQFF
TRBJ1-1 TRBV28 CASSLKDRENTEAFF
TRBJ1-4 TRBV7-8 CASSPWGGNEKLFF
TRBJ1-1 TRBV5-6 CASSRGPYRGRRTEAFF
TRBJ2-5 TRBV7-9 CASSLARLQETQYF
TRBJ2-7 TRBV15 CAPFRDRTYEQYF
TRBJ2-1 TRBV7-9 CASSFGGSSYNEQFF
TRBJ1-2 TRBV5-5 CASSLRGTGNYGYTF
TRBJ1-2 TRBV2 CASRADRVEGYTF
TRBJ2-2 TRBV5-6 CASSLTPPRGTGELFF
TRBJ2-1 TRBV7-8 CASSPRGLNYNEQFF
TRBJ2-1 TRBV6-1 CASTPGGAYNEQFF
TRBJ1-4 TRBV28 CASSFSGATNEKLFF
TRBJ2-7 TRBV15 CATSRDLARKYEQYF
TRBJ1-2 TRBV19 CASSIDPTIPRGYTF
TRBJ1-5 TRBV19 CASTEFGGGGSNQPQHF
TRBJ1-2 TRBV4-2 CASSQVSGIYDYGYTF
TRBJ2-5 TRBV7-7 CASSYPPLGTRWQGTQYF
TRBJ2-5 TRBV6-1 CASSEVAGGAVQETQYF
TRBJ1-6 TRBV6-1 CASREDRKNSPLHF
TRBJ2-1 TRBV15 CATGRTGGSRGYYNEQFF
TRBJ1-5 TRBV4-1 CASSQATRGEVYPYSNQPQHF
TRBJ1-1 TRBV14 CASSPRQGTEAFF
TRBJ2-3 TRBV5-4 CAVGLAGGITDTQYF
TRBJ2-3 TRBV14 CASSQDKIPYSKADATDTQYF
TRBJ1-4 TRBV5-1 CASSMTGAFNEKLFF